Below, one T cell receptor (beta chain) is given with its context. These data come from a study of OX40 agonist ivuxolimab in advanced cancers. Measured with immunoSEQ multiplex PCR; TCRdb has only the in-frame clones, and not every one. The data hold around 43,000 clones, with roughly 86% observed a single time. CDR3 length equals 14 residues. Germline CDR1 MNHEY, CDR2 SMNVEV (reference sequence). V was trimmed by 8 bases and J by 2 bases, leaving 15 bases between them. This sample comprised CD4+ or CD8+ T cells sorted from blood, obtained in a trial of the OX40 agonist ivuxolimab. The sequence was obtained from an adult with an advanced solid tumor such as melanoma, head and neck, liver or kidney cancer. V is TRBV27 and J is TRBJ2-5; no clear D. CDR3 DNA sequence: TGTGCCAGCGGAGTAGTATCAGCTCAAGAGACCCAGTACTTC. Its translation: CASGVVSAQETQYF.